These T cell receptor beta chains were read from a single sample in a study of blood T cells in healthy people across ages. Via MiXCR, TCRdb re-called the 5' RACE reads, giving one row per CDR3 protein. This table holds 550,000 to 750,000 distinct CDR3 sequences, 20% to 25% found once. Material for sequencing was blood. Every receptor here comes from a man between 65 and 85 years old in good health. Each CDR3 is given with its conserved first and last residue. Each record gives: clone size, J gene, V gene, D gene, CDR3 DNA, CDR3 protein. A D gene is named only where the DNA matches it firmly. The size of a clone is reported for some rows only, either as once, few or many, or as a class for expanded clones.

clone size: -
J gene: TRBJ2-7
V gene: TRBV20-1
D gene: TRBD1
CDR3 DNA: TGCAGTGCAACAGGGGGCGAGCAGTACTTC
CDR3 protein: CSATGGEQYF

clone size: -
J gene: TRBJ2-7
V gene: TRBV5-1
D gene: TRBD2
CDR3 DNA: TGCGCCAGCAGCTTGGGACTAGCGGGAGAAAACGAGCAGTACTTC
CDR3 protein: CASSLGLAGENEQYF

clone size: -
J gene: TRBJ2-5
V gene: TRBV12-5
D gene: -
CDR3 DNA: TGTGCTAGTGGCTCGCCGGGGGTTGGGGAGACCCAGTACTTC
CDR3 protein: CASGSPGVGETQYF

clone size: once
J gene: TRBJ1-2
V gene: TRBV6-5
D gene: -
CDR3 DNA: TGTGCCAGCAGTTACCGGGACGGTGAAGATGGCTACACCTTC
CDR3 protein: CASSYRDGEDGYTF

clone size: -
J gene: TRBJ2-3
V gene: TRBV12-5
D gene: TRBD2
CDR3 DNA: TGTGCTAGTGGTTCGGGTCTAGCGGGAGCCGGCACAGATACGCAGTATTTT
CDR3 protein: CASGSGLAGAGTDTQYF

clone size: -
J gene: TRBJ2-1
V gene: TRBV12-3/TRBV12-4
D gene: -
CDR3 DNA: TGTGCCAGCAGTTTTGGAAAGTTCAATGAGCAGTTCTTC
CDR3 protein: CASSFGKFNEQFF

clone size: -
J gene: TRBJ1-5
V gene: TRBV29-1
D gene: TRBD1
CDR3 DNA: TGCAGCGTTCCGGGACAGGAGCATTTT
CDR3 protein: CSVPGQEHF

clone size: -
J gene: TRBJ2-4
V gene: TRBV5-1
D gene: -
CDR3 DNA: TGCGCCAGCAGCTTGGGGGTAGGGTTTGATTCCGGAGCCAAAAACATTCAGTACTTC
CDR3 protein: CASSLGVGFDSGAKNIQYF

clone size: -
J gene: TRBJ2-5
V gene: TRBV7-9
D gene: -
CDR3 DNA: TGTGCCAGCACCCATTCGTCGGGTGGAGGGGCGGAGACCCAGTACTTC
CDR3 protein: CASTHSSGGGAETQYF

clone size: few
J gene: TRBJ1-1
V gene: TRBV3-1
D gene: TRBD1
CDR3 DNA: TGTGCCAGCAGCCAAGATAGGACAGGGGGCAACACTGAAGCTTTCTTT
CDR3 protein: CASSQDRTGGNTEAFF

clone size: -
J gene: TRBJ1-5
V gene: TRBV12-3/TRBV12-4
D gene: -
CDR3 DNA: TGTGCCAGCAGACTCGGACTGGGCAATCAGCCCCAGCATTTT
CDR3 protein: CASRLGLGNQPQHF

clone size: -
J gene: TRBJ1-1
V gene: TRBV6-5
D gene: -
CDR3 DNA: TGTGCCAGCAGTCCTCCTATGGGCACTGAAGCTTTCTTT
CDR3 protein: CASSPPMGTEAFF

clone size: many
J gene: TRBJ2-1
V gene: TRBV2
D gene: -
CDR3 DNA: TGTGCCAGCAGTGACAGGGTCAACTACAATGAGCAGTTCTTC
CDR3 protein: CASSDRVNYNEQFF

clone size: -
J gene: TRBJ1-1
V gene: TRBV12-3/TRBV12-4
D gene: -
CDR3 DNA: TGTGCCAGCAGTTTTGAGATTAACACTGAAGCTTTCTTT
CDR3 protein: CASSFEINTEAFF

clone size: few
J gene: TRBJ2-5
V gene: TRBV7-2
D gene: TRBD1
CDR3 DNA: TGTGCCAGCAGCTTAGGAGGACAGGGAGGAGAGACCCAGTACTTC
CDR3 protein: CASSLGGQGGETQYF

clone size: few
J gene: TRBJ2-5
V gene: TRBV18
D gene: -
CDR3 DNA: TGTGCCAGCTCACTCTTTAGGGAGGAGACCCAGTACTTC
CDR3 protein: CASSLFREETQYF

clone size: few
J gene: TRBJ2-1
V gene: TRBV29-1
D gene: -
CDR3 DNA: TGCAGCGGTGGAGGGGGCGAGGGCTCCTACAATGAGCAGTTCTTC
CDR3 protein: CSGGGGEGSYNEQFF

clone size: -
J gene: TRBJ2-1
V gene: TRBV20-1
D gene: TRBD2
CDR3 DNA: TGCAGTGCAACTAGCGGGAGTGGCTACAATGAGCAGTTCTTC
CDR3 protein: CSATSGSGYNEQFF

clone size: many
J gene: TRBJ2-2
V gene: TRBV3-1
D gene: -
CDR3 DNA: TGTGCCAGCAGACAGGAGAACACCGGGGAGCTGTTTTTT
CDR3 protein: CASRQENTGELFF

clone size: -
J gene: TRBJ2-3
V gene: TRBV20-1
D gene: -
CDR3 DNA: TGCAGTGCTAGAGATCTGGGTCGGGACCCAGATACGCAGTATTTT
CDR3 protein: CSARDLGRDPDTQYF

clone size: -
J gene: TRBJ1-3
V gene: TRBV7-9
D gene: -
CDR3 DNA: TGTGCCAGCCCCGTCAGGATCTCTGGAAACACCATATATTTT
CDR3 protein: CASPVRISGNTIYF

clone size: few
J gene: TRBJ1-2
V gene: TRBV2
D gene: -
CDR3 DNA: TGTGCCAGCAGTGTCGGGCAGGAGGCCTGGGGGGCTGGCTACACCTTC
CDR3 protein: CASSVGQEAWGAGYTF

clone size: -
J gene: TRBJ2-1
V gene: TRBV12-3/TRBV12-4
D gene: -
CDR3 DNA: TGTGCCAGCAGTTTGGACAGACCATACTACAATGAGCAGTTCTTC
CDR3 protein: CASSLDRPYYNEQFF

clone size: once
J gene: TRBJ2-7
V gene: TRBV3-1
D gene: -
CDR3 DNA: TGTGCCAGCAGCCAGGCTTTTGGGGACGAGCAGTACTTC
CDR3 protein: CASSQAFGDEQYF

clone size: -
J gene: TRBJ2-1
V gene: TRBV12-3/TRBV12-4
D gene: TRBD2
CDR3 DNA: TGTGCCAGCAGTTTTTCTAGCGGGAACAATGAGCAGTTCTTC
CDR3 protein: CASSFSSGNNEQFF

clone size: -
J gene: TRBJ2-4
V gene: TRBV7-9
D gene: -
CDR3 DNA: TGTGCCAGCAGCGACTCCAAAAACATTCAGTACTTC
CDR3 protein: CASSDSKNIQYF

clone size: few
J gene: TRBJ1-1
V gene: TRBV18
D gene: -
CDR3 DNA: TGTGCCAGCTCCCCCCAGGGGTACACTGAAGCTTTCTTT
CDR3 protein: CASSPQGYTEAFF

clone size: -
J gene: TRBJ1-4
V gene: TRBV2
D gene: TRBD1
CDR3 DNA: TGTGCCAGCAGTGAAGGTCCAGTGAGACAGGGGGCTGAAAAACTGTTTTTT
CDR3 protein: CASSEGPVRQGAEKLFF

clone size: -
J gene: TRBJ2-4
V gene: TRBV5-6
D gene: -
CDR3 DNA: TGTGCCAGCAGCTTGTGGATTAAGGGGGAGTGGGCCAAAAACATTCAGTACTTC
CDR3 protein: CASSLWIKGEWAKNIQYF

clone size: few
J gene: TRBJ2-2
V gene: TRBV7-9
D gene: TRBD1
CDR3 DNA: TGTGCCAGCAGCCCAGGGACAGGGTGGACCGGGGAGCTGTTTTTT
CDR3 protein: CASSPGTGWTGELFF

clone size: -
J gene: TRBJ1-6
V gene: TRBV6-5
D gene: TRBD1
CDR3 DNA: TGTGCCAGCAGTTACGGGACAGGGGGCATCAGTAATTCACCCCTCCACTTT
CDR3 protein: CASSYGTGGISNSPLHF

clone size: many
J gene: TRBJ2-1
V gene: TRBV7-2
D gene: -
CDR3 DNA: TGTGCCAGCAGCCCCCGGGACACCAGCTACAATGAGCAGTTCTTC
CDR3 protein: CASSPRDTSYNEQFF

clone size: few
J gene: TRBJ2-1
V gene: TRBV27
D gene: -
CDR3 DNA: TGTGCCAGCAGTTTATCAGGAGGGGGCTCCAACAATGAGCAGTTCTTC
CDR3 protein: CASSLSGGGSNNEQFF

clone size: once
J gene: TRBJ1-2
V gene: TRBV6-6
D gene: -
CDR3 DNA: TGTGCCAGCAGGCTTCTAACCTATGGCTACACCTTC
CDR3 protein: CASRLLTYGYTF

clone size: few
J gene: TRBJ2-2
V gene: TRBV4-1
D gene: -
CDR3 DNA: TGCGCCAGCAGCCAAGGCCGGGGGAGATGGACCGGGGAGCTGTTTTTT
CDR3 protein: CASSQGRGRWTGELFF

clone size: -
J gene: TRBJ2-4
V gene: TRBV5-1
D gene: -
CDR3 DNA: TGCGCCAGCAGCTTGGGACTAGAAGGCATTCAGTACTTC
CDR3 protein: CASSLGLEGIQYF

clone size: few
J gene: TRBJ2-4
V gene: TRBV21-1
D gene: -
CDR3 DNA: TGTGCCAGCAGTTGTGACATTCAGTACTTC
CDR3 protein: CASSCDIQYF

clone size: few
J gene: TRBJ2-7
V gene: TRBV9
D gene: TRBD1
CDR3 DNA: TGTGCCAGCAGCGTAGGACAGGGTTTCTCCGAGCAGTACTTC
CDR3 protein: CASSVGQGFSEQYF

clone size: many
J gene: TRBJ2-2
V gene: TRBV18
D gene: -
CDR3 DNA: TGTGCCAGCTCAAAACCGGGATCGCCCGGGGAGCTGTTTTTT
CDR3 protein: CASSKPGSPGELFF

clone size: -
J gene: TRBJ2-2
V gene: TRBV27
D gene: -
CDR3 DNA: TGTGCCAGCAGTACAATTAGGACGGTGGAGGCCGGGGAGCTGTTTTTT
CDR3 protein: CASSTIRTVEAGELFF

clone size: many
J gene: TRBJ1-2
V gene: TRBV29-1
D gene: TRBD1
CDR3 DNA: TGCAGCGTAGCCGCCAGGGGGCTGAATGGCTACACCTTC
CDR3 protein: CSVAARGLNGYTF

clone size: few
J gene: TRBJ2-1
V gene: TRBV21-1
D gene: -
CDR3 DNA: TGTGCCAGCAGCAAGGCCACTGGGACAGGGGGCAATGAGCAGTTCTTC
CDR3 protein: CASSKATGTGGNEQFF

clone size: -
J gene: TRBJ1-5
V gene: TRBV6-2/TRBV6-3
D gene: -
CDR3 DNA: TGTGCCAGCAGCAAGTCTCTTCAGCCCCAGCATTTT
CDR3 protein: CASSKSLQPQHF

clone size: few
J gene: TRBJ2-1
V gene: TRBV7-2
D gene: TRBD2
CDR3 DNA: TGTGCCAGCAGCTTGCATCCGGGACTAGCGGGAGCCCCCAATGAGCAGTTCTTC
CDR3 protein: CASSLHPGLAGAPNEQFF

clone size: few
J gene: TRBJ2-7
V gene: TRBV23-1
D gene: -
CDR3 DNA: TGCGCCAGCACCCGATCCTCCTACAGGGTAGGCTACGAGCAGTACTTC
CDR3 protein: CASTRSSYRVGYEQYF

clone size: -
J gene: TRBJ1-6
V gene: TRBV4-1
D gene: TRBD1
CDR3 DNA: TGCGCCAGCAGCCAATTCCCCGGGACAGGGGATTCACCCCTCCACTTT
CDR3 protein: CASSQFPGTGDSPLHF

clone size: -
J gene: TRBJ2-6
V gene: TRBV20-1
D gene: -
CDR3 DNA: TGCAGTGCTAGGACTGTTCGGCCCTCTGGGGCCAACGTCCTGACTTTC
CDR3 protein: CSARTVRPSGANVLTF

clone size: -
J gene: TRBJ2-3
V gene: TRBV19
D gene: -
CDR3 DNA: TGTGCCAGTAGCATCAGCGGAAATACGCAGTATTTT
CDR3 protein: CASSISGNTQYF

clone size: few
J gene: TRBJ2-2
V gene: TRBV20-1
D gene: TRBD1
CDR3 DNA: TGCAGTGCTCAGTTTCAGGGGGCAGACGGGGAGCTGTTTTTT
CDR3 protein: CSAQFQGADGELFF

clone size: -
J gene: TRBJ2-3
V gene: TRBV12-3/TRBV12-4
D gene: -
CDR3 DNA: TGTACCAGCACCTCCCTAAGTAGGAGTGATACGCAGTATTTT
CDR3 protein: CTSTSLSRSDTQYF